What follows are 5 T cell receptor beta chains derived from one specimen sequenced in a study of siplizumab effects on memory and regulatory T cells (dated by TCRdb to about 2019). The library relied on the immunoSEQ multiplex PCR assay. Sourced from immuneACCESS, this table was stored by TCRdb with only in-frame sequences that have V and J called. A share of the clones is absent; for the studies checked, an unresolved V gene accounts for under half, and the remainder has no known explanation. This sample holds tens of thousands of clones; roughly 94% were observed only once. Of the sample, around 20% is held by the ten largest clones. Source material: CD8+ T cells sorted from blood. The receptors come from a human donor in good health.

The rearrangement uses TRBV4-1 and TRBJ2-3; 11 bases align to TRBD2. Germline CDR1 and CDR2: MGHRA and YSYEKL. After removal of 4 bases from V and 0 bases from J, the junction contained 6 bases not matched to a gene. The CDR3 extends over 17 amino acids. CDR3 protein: CASSRGTSGDSTDTQYF. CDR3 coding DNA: TGCGCCAGCAGCCGGGGGACTAGCGGCGATAGCACAGATACGCAGTATTTT.

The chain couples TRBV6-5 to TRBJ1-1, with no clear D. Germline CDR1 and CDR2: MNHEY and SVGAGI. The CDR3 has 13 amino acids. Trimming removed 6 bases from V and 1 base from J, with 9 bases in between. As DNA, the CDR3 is TGTGCCAGCAGAGAGAACAGGAACACTGAAGCTTTCTTT. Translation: CASRENRNTEAFF.

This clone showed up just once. DNA for the CDR3: TGTGCCAGCAGCCAGGGGCAGGGCCCCGCGCAGTACTTC. Amino acid sequence: CASSQGQGPAQYF. The chain combines TRBV7-8 with TRBJ2-7; D perhaps matches TRBD1 (6 bases). Trimming took 5 bases from V and 9 from J, leaving 17 bases between them. Germline V gives CDR1 SGHVS, CDR2 FQNEAQ. The CDR3 length is 13 residues.

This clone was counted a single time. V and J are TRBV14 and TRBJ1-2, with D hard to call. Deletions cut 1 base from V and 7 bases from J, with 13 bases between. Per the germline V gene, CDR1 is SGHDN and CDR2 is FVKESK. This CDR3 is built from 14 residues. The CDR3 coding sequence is TGTGCCAGCAGCCAAGGTCAGGCCCTCTCTGGCTACACCTTC. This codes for CASSQGQALSGYTF.

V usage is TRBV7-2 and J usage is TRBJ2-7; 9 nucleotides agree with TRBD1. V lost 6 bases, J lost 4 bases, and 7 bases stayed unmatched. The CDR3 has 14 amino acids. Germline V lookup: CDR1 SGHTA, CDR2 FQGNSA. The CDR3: CASRPDRGWYEQYF. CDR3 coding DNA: TGTGCCAGCAGGCCTGACAGGGGGTGGTACGAGCAGTACTTC.